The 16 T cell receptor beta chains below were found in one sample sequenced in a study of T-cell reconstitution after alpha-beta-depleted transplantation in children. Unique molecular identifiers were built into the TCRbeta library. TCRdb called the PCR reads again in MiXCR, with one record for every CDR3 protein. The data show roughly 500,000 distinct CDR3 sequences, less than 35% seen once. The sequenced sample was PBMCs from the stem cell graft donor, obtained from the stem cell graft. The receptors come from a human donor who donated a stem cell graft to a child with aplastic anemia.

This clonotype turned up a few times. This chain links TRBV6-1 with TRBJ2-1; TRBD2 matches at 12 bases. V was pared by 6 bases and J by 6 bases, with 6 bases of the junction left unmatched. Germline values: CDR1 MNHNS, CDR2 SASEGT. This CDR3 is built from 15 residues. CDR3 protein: CASSLGLAGTNEQFF. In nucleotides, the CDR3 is TGTGCCAGCAGCCTTGGACTAGCGGGGACCAATGAGCAGTTCTTC.

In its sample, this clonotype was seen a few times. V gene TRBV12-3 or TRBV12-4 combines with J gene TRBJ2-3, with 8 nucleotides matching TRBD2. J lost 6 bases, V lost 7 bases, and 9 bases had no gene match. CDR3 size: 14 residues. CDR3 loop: CASNAGLARDTQYF. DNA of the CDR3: TGTGCCAGCAACGCCGGACTAGCTAGGGATACGCAGTATTTT.

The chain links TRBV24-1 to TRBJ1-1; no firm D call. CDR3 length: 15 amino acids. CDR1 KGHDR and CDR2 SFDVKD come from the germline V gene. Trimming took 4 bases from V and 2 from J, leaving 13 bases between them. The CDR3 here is CATSDTAHENTEAFF. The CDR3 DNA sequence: TGTGCCACCAGTGACACCGCCCATGAAAACACTGAAGCTTTCTTT.

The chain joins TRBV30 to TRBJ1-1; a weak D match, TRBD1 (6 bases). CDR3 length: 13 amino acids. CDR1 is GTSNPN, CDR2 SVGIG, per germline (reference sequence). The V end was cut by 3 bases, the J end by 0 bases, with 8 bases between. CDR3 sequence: CAWRGQLNTEAFF. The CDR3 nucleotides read TGTGCCTGGAGGGGACAATTGAACACTGAAGCTTTCTTT.

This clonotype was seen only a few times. The CDR3 reads CSAAWGEYEQYV. The CDR3, as DNA: TGCAGTGCAGCCTGGGGGGAGTACGAGCAGTACGTC. This chain uses TRBV20-1 with TRBJ2-7; TRBD2 is a possible D gene (6 bases). Germline V gene data show CDR1 as DFQATT and CDR2 as SNEGSKA (reference sequence). The CDR3 consists of 12 residues. Between the trimmed V and J ends, which lost 6 bases and 4 bases, there was a span of 13 bases.

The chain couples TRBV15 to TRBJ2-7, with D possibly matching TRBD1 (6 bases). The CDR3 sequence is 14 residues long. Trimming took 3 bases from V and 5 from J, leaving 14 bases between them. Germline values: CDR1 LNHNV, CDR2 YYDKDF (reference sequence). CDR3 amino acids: CATSSTIQGDEQYV. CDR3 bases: TGTGCCACCAGCAGCACGATACAGGGTGACGAGCAGTACGTC.

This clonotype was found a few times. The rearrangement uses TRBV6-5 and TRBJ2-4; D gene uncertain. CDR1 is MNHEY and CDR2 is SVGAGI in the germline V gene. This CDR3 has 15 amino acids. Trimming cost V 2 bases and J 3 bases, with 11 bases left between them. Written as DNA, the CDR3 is TGTGCCAGCAGTTACGGGCCAGCGAGCAAAAACATTCAGTACTTC. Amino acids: CASSYGPASKNIQYF.

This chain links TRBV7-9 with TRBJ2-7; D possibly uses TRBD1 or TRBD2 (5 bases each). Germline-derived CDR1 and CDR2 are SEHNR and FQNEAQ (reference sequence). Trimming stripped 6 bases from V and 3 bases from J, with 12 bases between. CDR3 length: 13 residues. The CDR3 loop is CASRAGTFYEQYF. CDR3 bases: TGTGCCAGCAGGGCCGGGACCTTCTACGAGCAGTACTTC.

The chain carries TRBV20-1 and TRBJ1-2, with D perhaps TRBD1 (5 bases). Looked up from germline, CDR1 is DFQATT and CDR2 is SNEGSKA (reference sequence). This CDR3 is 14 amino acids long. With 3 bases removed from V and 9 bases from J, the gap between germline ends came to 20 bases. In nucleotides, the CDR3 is TGCAGTGCTAGTGAAGGACCCCGAATGGACAGCTACACCTTC. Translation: CSASEGPRMDSYTF.

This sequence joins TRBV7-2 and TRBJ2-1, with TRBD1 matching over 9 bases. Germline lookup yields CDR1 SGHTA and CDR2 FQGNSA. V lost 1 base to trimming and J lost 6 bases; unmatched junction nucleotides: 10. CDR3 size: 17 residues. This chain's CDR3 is CASSLVSWDRESNEQFF. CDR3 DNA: TGTGCCAGCAGCTTAGTTTCGTGGGACAGGGAGTCCAATGAGCAGTTCTTC.

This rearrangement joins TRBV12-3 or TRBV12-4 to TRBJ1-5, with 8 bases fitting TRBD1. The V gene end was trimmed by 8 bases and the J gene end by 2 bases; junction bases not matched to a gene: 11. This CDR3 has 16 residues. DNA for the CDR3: TGTGCCAGCGGGGACAGGCCGGGCTCGGGCAATCAGCCCCAGCATTTT. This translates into CASGDRPGSGNQPQHF.

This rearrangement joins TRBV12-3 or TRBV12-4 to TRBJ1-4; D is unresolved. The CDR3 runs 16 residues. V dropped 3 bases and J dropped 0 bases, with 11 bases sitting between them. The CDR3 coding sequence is TGTGCCAGCAGTTTCGGGGATGCGGCAACTAATGAAAAACTGTTTTTT. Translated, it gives CASSFGDAATNEKLFF.

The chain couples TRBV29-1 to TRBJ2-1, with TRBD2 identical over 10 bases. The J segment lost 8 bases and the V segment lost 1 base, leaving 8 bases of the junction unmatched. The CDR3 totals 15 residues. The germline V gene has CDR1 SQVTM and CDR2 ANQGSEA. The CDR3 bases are TGCAGCGTTGAAGGGGGACTAGCGTTATACTATGAGCAGTTCTTC. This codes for CSVEGGLALYYEQFF.

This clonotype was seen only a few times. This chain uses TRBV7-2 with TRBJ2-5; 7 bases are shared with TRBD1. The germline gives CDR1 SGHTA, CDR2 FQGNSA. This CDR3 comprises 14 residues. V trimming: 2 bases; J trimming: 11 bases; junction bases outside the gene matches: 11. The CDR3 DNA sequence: TGTGCCAGCAGCTTAAGGGGGCCACCAAGGGATCAGTACTTC. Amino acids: CASSLRGPPRDQYF.

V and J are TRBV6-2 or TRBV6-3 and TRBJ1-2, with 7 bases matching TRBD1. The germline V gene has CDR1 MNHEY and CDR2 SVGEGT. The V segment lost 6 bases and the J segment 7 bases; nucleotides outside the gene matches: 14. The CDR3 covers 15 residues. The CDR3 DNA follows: TGTGCCAGCAGATCGCCCGGACAGGCGTCGGGTGGCTACACCTTC. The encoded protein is CASRSPGQASGGYTF.

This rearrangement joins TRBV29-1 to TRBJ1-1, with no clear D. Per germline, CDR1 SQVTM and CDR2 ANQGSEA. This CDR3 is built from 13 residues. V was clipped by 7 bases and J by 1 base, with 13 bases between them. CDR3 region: CSAGDRGNTEAFF. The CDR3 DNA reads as TGCAGCGCCGGGGATCGGGGGAACACTGAAGCTTTCTTT.